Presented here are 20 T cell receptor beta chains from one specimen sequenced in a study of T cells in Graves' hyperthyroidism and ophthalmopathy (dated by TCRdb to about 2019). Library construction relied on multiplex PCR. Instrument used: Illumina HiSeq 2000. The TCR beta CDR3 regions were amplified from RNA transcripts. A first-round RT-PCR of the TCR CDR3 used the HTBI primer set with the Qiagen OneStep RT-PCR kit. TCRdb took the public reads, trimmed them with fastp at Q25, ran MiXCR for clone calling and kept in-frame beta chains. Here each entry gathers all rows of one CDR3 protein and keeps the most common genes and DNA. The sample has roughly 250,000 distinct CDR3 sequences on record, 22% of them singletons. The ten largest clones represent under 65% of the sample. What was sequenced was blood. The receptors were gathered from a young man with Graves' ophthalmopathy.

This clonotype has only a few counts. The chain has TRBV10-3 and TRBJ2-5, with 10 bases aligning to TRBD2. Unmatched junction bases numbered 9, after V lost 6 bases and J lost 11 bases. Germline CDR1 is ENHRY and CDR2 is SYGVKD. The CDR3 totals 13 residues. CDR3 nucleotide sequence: TGTGCCATCAGCGGGACTAGCGAGACATTACAGTACTTC. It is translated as CAISGTSETLQYF.

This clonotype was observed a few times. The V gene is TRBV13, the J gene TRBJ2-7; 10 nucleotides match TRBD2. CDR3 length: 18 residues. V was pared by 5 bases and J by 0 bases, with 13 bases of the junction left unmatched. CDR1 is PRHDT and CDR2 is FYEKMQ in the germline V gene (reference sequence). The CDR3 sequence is CASSTRISGRLSSYEQYF. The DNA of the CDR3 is TGTGCCAGCAGCACGCGGATTAGCGGGAGGTTGAGCTCCTACGAGCAGTACTTC.

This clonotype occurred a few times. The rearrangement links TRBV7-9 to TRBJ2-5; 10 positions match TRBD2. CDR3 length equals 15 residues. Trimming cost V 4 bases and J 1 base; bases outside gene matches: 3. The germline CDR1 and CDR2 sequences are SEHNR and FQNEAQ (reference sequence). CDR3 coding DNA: TGTGCCAGCAGCTCGGGACTAGCGACCCAAGAGACCCAGTACTTC. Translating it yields CASSSGLATQETQYF.

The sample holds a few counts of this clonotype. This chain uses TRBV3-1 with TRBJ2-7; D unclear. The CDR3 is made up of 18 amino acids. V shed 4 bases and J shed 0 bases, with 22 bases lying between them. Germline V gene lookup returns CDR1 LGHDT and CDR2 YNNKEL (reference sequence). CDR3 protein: CASSPQADSLPGSYEQYF. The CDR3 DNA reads TGTGCCAGCAGCCCCCAAGCCGACTCACTCCCGGGCTCCTACGAGCAGTACTTC.

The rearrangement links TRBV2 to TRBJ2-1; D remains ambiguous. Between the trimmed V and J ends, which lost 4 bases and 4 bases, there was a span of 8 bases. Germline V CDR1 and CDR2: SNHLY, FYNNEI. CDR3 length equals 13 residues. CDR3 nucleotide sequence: TGTGCCAGCAGTGCCAACCCATACAATGAGCAGTTCTTC. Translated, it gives CASSANPYNEQFF.

The CDR3 sequence: CASSKAGTSGREEQFF. The CDR3 nucleotides are TGTGCCAGCAGCAAAGCAGGGACTAGCGGGAGAGAGGAGCAGTTCTTC. J is TRBJ2-1 and V is TRBV6-1; 14 positions agree with TRBD2. The CDR3 runs 16 residues. Unmatched junction bases numbered 11, after V lost 6 bases and J lost 10 bases. The V gene's germline CDR1 is MNHNS and CDR2 SASEGT.

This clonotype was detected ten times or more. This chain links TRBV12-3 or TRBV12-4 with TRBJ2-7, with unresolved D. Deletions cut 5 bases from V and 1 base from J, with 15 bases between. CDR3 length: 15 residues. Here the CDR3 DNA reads TGTGCCAGCAGTAGGCGACTCCTGGTGTCCTACGAGCAGTACTTC. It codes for CASSRRLLVSYEQYF.

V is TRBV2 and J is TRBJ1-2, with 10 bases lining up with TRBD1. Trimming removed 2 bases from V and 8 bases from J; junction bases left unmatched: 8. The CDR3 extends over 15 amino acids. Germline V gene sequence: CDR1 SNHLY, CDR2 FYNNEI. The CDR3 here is CASSEWDRGGRGYTF. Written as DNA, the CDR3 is TGTGCCAGCAGTGAATGGGACAGGGGAGGTCGAGGCTACACCTTC.

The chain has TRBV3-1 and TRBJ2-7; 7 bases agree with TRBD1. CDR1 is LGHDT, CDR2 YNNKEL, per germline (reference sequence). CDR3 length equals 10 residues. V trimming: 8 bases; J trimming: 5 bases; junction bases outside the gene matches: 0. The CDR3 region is CASGTDEQYF. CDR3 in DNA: TGTGCCAGCGGGACAGACGAGCAGTACTTC.

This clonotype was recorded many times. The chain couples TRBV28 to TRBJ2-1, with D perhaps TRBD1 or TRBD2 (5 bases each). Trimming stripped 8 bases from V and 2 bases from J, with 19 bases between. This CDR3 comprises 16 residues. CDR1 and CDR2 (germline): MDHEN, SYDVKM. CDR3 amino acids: CASGTWGRVAYNEQFF. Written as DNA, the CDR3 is TGTGCCAGCGGTACGTGGGGGAGAGTCGCCTACAATGAGCAGTTCTTC.

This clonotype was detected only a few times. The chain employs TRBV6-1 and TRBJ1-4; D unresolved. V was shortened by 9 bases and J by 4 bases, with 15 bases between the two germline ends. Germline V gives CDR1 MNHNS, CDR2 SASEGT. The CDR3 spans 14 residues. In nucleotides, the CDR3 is TGTGCCAGTAGCCCTAGGGCAAATAATGAAAAACTGTTTTTT. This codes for CASSPRANNEKLFF.

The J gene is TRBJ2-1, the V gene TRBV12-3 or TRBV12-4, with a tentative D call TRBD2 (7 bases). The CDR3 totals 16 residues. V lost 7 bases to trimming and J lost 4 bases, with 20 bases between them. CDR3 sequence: CASTNRGASVYNEQFF. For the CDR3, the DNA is TGTGCCAGCACCAACCGGGGGGCGAGCGTATACAATGAGCAGTTCTTC.

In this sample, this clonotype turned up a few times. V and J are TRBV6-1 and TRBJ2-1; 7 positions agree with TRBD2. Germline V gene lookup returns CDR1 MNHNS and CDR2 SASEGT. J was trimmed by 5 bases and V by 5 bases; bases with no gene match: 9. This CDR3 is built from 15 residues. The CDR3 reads CASSPRPGGHNEQFF. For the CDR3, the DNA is TGTGCCAGCAGTCCACGGCCGGGAGGTCACAATGAGCAGTTCTTC.

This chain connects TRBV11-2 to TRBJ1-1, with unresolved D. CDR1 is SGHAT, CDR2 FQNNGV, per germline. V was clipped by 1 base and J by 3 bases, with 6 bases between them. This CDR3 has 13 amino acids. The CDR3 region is CASSLGSYTEAFF. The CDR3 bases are TGTGCCAGCAGCTTAGGCTCTTACACTGAAGCTTTCTTT.

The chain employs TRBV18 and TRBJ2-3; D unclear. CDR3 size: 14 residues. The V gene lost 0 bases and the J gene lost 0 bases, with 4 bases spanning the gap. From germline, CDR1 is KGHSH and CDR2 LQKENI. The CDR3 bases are TGTGCCAGCTCACCACCTCCCAGCACAGATACGCAGTATTTT. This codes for CASSPPPSTDTQYF.

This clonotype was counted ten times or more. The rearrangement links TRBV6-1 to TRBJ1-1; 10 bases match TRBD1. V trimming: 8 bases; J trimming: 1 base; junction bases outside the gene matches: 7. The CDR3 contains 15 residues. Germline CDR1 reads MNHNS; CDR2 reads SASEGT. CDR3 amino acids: CASGDRGSENTEAFF. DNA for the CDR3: TGTGCCAGCGGGGACAGGGGTTCCGAGAACACTGAAGCTTTCTTT.

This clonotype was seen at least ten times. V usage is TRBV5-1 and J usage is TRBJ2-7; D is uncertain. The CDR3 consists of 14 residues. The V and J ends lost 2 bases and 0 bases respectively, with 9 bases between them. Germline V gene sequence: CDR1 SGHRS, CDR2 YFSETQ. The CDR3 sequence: CASSLWGRSYEQYF. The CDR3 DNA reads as TGCGCCAGCAGCTTATGGGGTCGCTCCTACGAGCAGTACTTC.

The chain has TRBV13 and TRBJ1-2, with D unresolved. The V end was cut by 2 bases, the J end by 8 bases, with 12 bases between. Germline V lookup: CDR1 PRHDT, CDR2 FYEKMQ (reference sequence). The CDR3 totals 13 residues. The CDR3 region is CASSLTHGVGYTF. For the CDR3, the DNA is TGTGCCAGCAGCTTAACCCACGGGGTCGGCTACACCTTC.

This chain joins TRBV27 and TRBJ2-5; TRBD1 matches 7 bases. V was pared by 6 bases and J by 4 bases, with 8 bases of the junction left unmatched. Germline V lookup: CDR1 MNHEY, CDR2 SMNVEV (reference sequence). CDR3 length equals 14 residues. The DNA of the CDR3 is TGTGCCAGCAGCACCAAGGGGGCCCGAGAGACCCAGTACTTC. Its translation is CASSTKGARETQYF.

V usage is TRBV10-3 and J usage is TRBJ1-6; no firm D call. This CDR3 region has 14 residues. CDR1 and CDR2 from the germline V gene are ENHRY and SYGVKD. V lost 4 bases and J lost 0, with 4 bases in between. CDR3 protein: CAISVGSYNSPLHF. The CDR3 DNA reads TGTGCCATCAGTGTTGGCTCCTATAATTCACCCCTCCACTTT.